These 10 T cell receptor beta chains were all obtained from the same sample, sequenced in a study of T cells of healthy individuals. TCRdb called the 5' RACE reads again in MiXCR, with one record for every CDR3 protein. This table has tens of thousands of distinct CDR3 sequences, about 4.2% appearing once. All receptors derive from a human donor in good health.

There are many counts of this clonotype. The V and J genes are TRBV20-1 and TRBJ2-3; D is undetermined. From germline, CDR1 is DFQATT and CDR2 SNEGSKA (reference sequence). V lost 3 bases and J 2 bases, leaving 15 bases between the germline ends. This CDR3 spans 15 amino acids. The CDR3 loop is CSASGPGRFTDTQYF. The CDR3 DNA follows: TGCAGTGCTAGTGGCCCCGGAAGATTCACAGATACGCAGTATTTT.

This clonotype was seen repeatedly, ten times or more. The CDR3 DNA sequence: TGTGCCAGCAGTTTAAGCGGGAGCTCCTACGAGCAGTACTTC. This sequence encodes CASSLSGSSYEQYF. The chain carries TRBV6-5 and TRBJ2-7; TRBD2 matches at 8 bases. CDR3 length: 14 residues. J was trimmed by 0 bases and V by 4 bases; bases with no gene match: 2. Germline-derived CDR1 and CDR2 are MNHEY and SVGAGI.

This clonotype was detected only a few times. The chain has TRBV3-1 and TRBJ2-5; D call uncertain. The CDR3 is 13 residues long. Germline CDR1 is LGHDT and CDR2 is YNNKEL (reference sequence). V lost 1 base and J 1 base, leaving 4 bases between the germline ends. DNA for the CDR3: TGTGCCAGCAGCCAAGTCTTCCAAGAGACCCAGTACTTC. This sequence encodes CASSQVFQETQYF.

The gene calls are TRBV7-9 and TRBJ2-5; possibly TRBD1 for D (7 bases). The CDR3 has 15 amino acids. The germline CDR1 and CDR2 sequences are SEHNR and FQNEAQ (reference sequence). Trimming pared 3 bases from V and 3 bases from J, leaving 14 bases between. CDR3 nucleotides: TGTGCCAGCAGCTTTAGAGGAGGGGGCGAAGAGACCCAGTACTTC. It translates to CASSFRGGGEETQYF.

The genes are TRBV10-2 and TRBJ1-1; D call uncertain. The CDR3 is made up of 11 amino acids. The germline V and J ends were trimmed by 5 bases and 3 bases, with 4 bases remaining between them. Looked up from germline, CDR1 is WSHSY and CDR2 is SAAADI. CDR3 in amino acids: CASSTDTEAFF. The CDR3 coding sequence is TGCGCCAGCAGTACGGACACTGAAGCTTTCTTT.

This clonotype was seen many times. CDR3 protein: CASRGAGRSQETQYF. In DNA, the CDR3 is TGTGCCAGCAGGGGGGCCGGTCGGAGCCAAGAGACCCAGTACTTC. The chain links TRBV6-6 to TRBJ2-5, with D perhaps TRBD1 (6 bases). The germline V gene encodes CDR1 MNHNY and CDR2 SVGAGI (reference sequence). The V gene lost 6 bases and the J gene lost 1 base, with 15 bases spanning the gap. CDR3 size: 15 residues.

This clonotype came up many times. The V call is TRBV7-6, the J call TRBJ2-7, with no clear D. This CDR3 is built from 16 residues. The V gene's germline CDR1 is SGHVS and CDR2 FNYEAQ. Deletions cut 4 bases from V and 1 base from J, with 17 bases between. Here the CDR3 DNA reads TGTGCCAGCAGCTCCACCGACCGCCTTGGTTCCTACGAGCAGTACTTC. The encoded protein is CASSSTDRLGSYEQYF.

The rearrangement uses TRBV5-1 and TRBJ2-7; D ambiguous. This CDR3 contains 14 residues. Germline V gene lookup returns CDR1 SGHRS and CDR2 YFSETQ. V dropped 0 bases and J dropped 3 bases, with 10 bases sitting between them. This CDR3 reads CASSLAPGNYEQYF. The CDR3 region has the DNA TGCGCCAGCAGCTTGGCCCCAGGAAACTACGAGCAGTACTTC.

This clonotype came up many times. The chain employs TRBV14 and TRBJ2-1; 9 nucleotides agree with TRBD2. The V segment lost 3 bases and the J segment 10 bases; nucleotides outside the gene matches: 13. The V gene's germline CDR1 is SGHDN and CDR2 FVKESK. The CDR3 length is 16 residues. CDR3 loop: CASSHLAGDLGVEQFF. The CDR3 DNA sequence: TGTGCCAGCAGCCATTTAGCGGGGGACCTCGGAGTCGAGCAGTTCTTC. The full variable domain, in which reference TRBV14 and TRBJ2-1 provide the parts outside the CDR3, is EAGVTQFPSHSVIEKGQTVTLRCDPISGHDNLYWYRRVMGKEIKFLLHFVKESKQDESGMPNNRFLAERTGGTYSTLKVQPAELEDSGVYFCASSHLAGDLGVEQFFGPGTRLTVL.

The chain recombines TRBV12-3 or TRBV12-4 with TRBJ2-3, with 7 bases that match TRBD2. V shed 3 bases and J 2 bases; nucleotides not matched to a gene: 5. CDR3 size: 15 residues. The CDR3: CASSFSGGYTDTQYF. CDR3 nucleotides: TGTGCCAGCAGTTTCTCCGGGGGGTACACAGATACGCAGTATTTT.